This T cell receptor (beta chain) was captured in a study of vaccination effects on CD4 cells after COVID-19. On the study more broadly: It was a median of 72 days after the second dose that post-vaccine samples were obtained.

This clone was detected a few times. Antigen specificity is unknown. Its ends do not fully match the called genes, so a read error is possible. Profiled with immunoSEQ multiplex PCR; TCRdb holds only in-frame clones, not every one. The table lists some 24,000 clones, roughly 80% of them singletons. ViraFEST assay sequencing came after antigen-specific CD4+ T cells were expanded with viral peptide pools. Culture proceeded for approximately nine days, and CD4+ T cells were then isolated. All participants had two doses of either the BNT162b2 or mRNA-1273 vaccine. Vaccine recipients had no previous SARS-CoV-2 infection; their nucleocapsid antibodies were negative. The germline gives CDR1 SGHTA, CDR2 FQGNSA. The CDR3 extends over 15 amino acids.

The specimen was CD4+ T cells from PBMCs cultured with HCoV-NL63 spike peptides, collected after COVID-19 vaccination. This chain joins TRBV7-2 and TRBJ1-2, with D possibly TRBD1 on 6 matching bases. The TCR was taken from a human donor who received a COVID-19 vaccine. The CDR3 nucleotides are TGTGCCAGCACCTTAGGGGGGATGGGTGGCTATGGCTACACCTTC. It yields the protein CASTLGGMGGYGYTF.